This T cell receptor (beta chain) was recovered during a study of cytomegalovirus exposure and HLA in healthy donors. The V and J ends lost 0 bases and 3 bases, in that order; junction bases with no gene match: 6. CDR1 is WNHNN and CDR2 is SYGVQD in the germline V gene (reference sequence). This CDR3 contains 16 residues. Sequencing used immunoSEQ multiplex PCR; TCRdb keeps in-frame clones, though not all of them. The table has 100,000 to 150,000 clones, almost 90% seen once. The TCR comes from a man aged 25 to 40 in good health and CMV-seronegative. The sample taken for sequencing was PBMCs. The gene calls are TRBV10-1 and TRBJ2-7, with 9 positions matching TRBD2. In DNA, the CDR3 is TGCGCCAGCAGTGAGTCCGGCGGGAGGGCCCTCTACGAGCAGTACTTC. This encodes CASSESGGRALYEQYF.